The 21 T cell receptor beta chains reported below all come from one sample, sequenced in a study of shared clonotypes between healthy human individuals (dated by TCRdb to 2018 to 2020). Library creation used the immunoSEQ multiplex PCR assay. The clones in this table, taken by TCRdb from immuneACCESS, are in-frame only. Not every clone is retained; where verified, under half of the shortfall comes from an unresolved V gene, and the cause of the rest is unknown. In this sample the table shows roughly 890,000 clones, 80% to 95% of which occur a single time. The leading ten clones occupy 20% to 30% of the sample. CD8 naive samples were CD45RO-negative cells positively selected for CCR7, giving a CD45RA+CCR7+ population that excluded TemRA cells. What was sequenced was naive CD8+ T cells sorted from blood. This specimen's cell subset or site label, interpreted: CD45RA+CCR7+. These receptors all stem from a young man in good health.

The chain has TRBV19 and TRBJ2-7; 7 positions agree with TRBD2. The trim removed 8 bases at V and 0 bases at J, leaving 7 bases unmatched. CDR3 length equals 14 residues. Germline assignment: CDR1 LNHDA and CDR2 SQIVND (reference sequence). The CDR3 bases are TGTGCCAGTTCCCTAGCGGAAAGCTCCTACGAGCAGTACTTC. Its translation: CASSLAESSYEQYF.

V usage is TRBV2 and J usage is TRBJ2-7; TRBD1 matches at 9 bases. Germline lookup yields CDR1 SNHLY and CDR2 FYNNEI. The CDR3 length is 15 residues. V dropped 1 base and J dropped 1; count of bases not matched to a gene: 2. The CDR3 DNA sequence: TGTGCCAGCAGTGAAGGACAGGGGGGGTCCTACGAGCAGTACTTC. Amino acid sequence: CASSEGQGGSYEQYF.

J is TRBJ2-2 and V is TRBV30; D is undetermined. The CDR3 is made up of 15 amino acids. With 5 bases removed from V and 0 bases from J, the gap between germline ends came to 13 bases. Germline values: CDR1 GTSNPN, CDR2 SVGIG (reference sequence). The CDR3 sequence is CAWVQDSANTGELFF. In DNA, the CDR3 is TGTGCCTGGGTTCAGGATTCCGCGAACACCGGGGAGCTGTTTTTT.

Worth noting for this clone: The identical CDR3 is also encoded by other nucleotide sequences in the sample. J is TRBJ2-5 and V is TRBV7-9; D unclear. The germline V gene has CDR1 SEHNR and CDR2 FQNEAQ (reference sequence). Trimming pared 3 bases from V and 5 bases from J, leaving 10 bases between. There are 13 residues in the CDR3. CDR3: CASSLEGSETQYF. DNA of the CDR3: TGTGCCAGCAGCTTGGAAGGTTCCGAGACCCAGTACTTC.

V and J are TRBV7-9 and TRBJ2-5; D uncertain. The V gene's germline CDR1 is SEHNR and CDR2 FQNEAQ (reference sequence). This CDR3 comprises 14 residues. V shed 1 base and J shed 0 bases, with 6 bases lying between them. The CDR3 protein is CASSLVANQETQYF. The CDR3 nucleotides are TGTGCCAGCAGCTTAGTTGCTAACCAAGAGACCCAGTACTTC.

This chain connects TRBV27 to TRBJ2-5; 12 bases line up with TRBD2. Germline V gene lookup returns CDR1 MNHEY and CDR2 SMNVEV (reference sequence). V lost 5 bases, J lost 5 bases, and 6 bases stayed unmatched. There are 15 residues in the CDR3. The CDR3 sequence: CASSSRLAGGETQYF. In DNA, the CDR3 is TGTGCCAGCAGTAGCCGCCTAGCGGGAGGGGAGACCCAGTACTTC.

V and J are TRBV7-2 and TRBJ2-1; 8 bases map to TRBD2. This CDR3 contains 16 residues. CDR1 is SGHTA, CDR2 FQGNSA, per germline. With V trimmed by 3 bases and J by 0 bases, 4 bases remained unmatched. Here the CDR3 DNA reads TGTGCCAGCAGCTTTAGGAGCGGGAGCTCCTACAATGAGCAGTTCTTC. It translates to CASSFRSGSSYNEQFF. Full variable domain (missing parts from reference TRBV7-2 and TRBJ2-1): GAGVSQSPSNKVTEKGKDVELRCDPISGHTALYWYRQSLGQGLEFLIYFQGNSAPDKSGLPSDRFSAERTGGSVSTLTIQRTQQEDSAVYLCASSFRSGSSYNEQFFGPGTRLTVL.

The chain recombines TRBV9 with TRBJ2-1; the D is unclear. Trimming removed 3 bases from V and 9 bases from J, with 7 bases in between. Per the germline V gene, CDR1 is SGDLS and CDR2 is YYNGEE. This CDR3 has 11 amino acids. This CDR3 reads CASSDLSEQFF. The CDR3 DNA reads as TGTGCCAGCAGCGACTTAAGTGAGCAGTTCTTC.

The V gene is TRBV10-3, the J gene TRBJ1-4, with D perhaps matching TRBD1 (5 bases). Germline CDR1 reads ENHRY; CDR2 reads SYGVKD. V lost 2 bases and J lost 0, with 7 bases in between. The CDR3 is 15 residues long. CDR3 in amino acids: CAISEGAATNEKLFF. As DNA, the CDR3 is TGTGCCATCAGTGAGGGGGCCGCAACTAATGAAAAACTGTTTTTT.

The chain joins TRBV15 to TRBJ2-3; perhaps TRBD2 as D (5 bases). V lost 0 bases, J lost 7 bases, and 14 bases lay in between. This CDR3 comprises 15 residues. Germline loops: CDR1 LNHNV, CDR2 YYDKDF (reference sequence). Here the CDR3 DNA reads TGTGCCACCAGCAGAGATCGAGCTAGCAGACATACGCAGTATTTT. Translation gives CATSRDRASRHTQYF.

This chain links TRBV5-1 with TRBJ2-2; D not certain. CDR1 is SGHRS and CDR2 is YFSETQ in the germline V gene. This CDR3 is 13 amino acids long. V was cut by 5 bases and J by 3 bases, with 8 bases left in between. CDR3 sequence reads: CASRAPDTGELFF. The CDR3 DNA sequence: TGCGCCAGCAGGGCCCCGGACACCGGGGAGCTGTTTTTT.

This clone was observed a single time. This CDR3 is CASSQDNSMNTEAFF. CDR3 DNA: TGCGCCAGCAGCCAAGATAACAGCATGAACACTGAAGCTTTCTTT. The V call is TRBV4-3, the J call TRBJ1-1; D not certain. Germline CDR1 LGHNA, CDR2 YSLEER. V was pared by 0 bases and J by 0 bases, with 8 bases between. The CDR3 loop spans 15 amino acids.

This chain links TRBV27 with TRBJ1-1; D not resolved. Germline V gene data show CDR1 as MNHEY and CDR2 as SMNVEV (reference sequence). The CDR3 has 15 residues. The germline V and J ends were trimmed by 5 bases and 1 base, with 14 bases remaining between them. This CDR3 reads CASSGRQDGNTEAFF. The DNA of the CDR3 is TGTGCCAGCAGTGGCAGACAAGATGGGAACACTGAAGCTTTCTTT.

The CDR3 loop is CASSTGLAGGPTNTGELFF. For the CDR3, the DNA is TGTGCCAGCAGCACCGGACTAGCGGGAGGCCCAACGAACACCGGGGAGCTGTTTTTT. The chain is built from TRBV7-2 and TRBJ2-2; 14 nucleotides align to TRBD2. CDR1 is SGHTA and CDR2 is FQGNSA in the germline V gene. V shed 5 bases and J 0 bases; nucleotides not matched to a gene: 8. CDR3 length equals 19 residues. The whole variable domain, filled in from reference TRBV7-2 and TRBJ2-2, reads GAGVSQSPSNKVTEKGKDVELRCDPISGHTALYWYRQSLGQGLEFLIYFQGNSAPDKSGLPSDRFSAERTGGSVSTLTIQRTQQEDSAVYLCASSTGLAGGPTNTGELFFGEGSRLTVL.

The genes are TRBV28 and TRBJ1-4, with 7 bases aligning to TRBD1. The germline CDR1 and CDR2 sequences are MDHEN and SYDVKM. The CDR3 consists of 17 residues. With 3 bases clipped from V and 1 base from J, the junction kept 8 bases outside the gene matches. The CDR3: CASSFSAQGETNEKLFF. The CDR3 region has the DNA TGTGCCAGCAGTTTCTCGGCCCAGGGGGAAACTAATGAAAAACTGTTTTTT. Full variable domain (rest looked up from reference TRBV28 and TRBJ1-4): DVKVTQSSRYLVKRTGEKVFLECVQDMDHENMFWYRQDPGLGLRLIYFSYDVKMKEKGDIPEGYSVSREKKERFSLILESASTNQTSMYLCASSFSAQGETNEKLFFGSGTQLSVL.

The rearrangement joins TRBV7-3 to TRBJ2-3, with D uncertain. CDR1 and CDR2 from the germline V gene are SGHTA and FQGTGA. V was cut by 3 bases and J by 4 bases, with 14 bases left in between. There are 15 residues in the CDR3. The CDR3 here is CASSLLAEKADTQYF. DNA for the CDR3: TGTGCCAGCAGCTTGTTAGCTGAGAAAGCAGATACGCAGTATTTT. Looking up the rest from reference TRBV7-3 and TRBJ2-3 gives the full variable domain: GAGVSQTPSNKVTEKGKYVELRCDPISGHTALYWYRQSLGQGPEFLIYFQGTGAADDSGLPNDRFFAVRPEGSVSTLKIQRTERGDSAVYLCASSLLAEKADTQYFGPGTRLTVL.

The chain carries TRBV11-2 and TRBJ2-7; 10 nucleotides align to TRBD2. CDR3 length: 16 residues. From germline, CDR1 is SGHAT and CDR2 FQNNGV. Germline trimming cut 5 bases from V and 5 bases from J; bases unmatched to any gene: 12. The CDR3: CASSAIDSGRRHEQYF. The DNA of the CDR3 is TGTGCCAGCAGCGCCATAGATAGCGGGAGGAGGCACGAGCAGTACTTC.

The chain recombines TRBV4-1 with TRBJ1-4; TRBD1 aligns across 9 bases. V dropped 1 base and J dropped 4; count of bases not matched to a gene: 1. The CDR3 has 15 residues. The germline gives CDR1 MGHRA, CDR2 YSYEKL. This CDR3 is CASSQVTGGNEKLFF. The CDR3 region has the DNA TGCGCCAGCAGCCAAGTGACAGGGGGTAATGAAAAACTGTTTTTT.

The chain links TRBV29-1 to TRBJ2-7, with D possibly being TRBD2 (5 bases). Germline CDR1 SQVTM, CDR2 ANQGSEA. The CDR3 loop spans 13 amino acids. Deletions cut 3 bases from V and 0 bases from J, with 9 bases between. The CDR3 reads CSVDLEGSYEQYF. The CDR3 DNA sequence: TGCAGCGTTGATTTAGAGGGCTCCTACGAGCAGTACTTC.

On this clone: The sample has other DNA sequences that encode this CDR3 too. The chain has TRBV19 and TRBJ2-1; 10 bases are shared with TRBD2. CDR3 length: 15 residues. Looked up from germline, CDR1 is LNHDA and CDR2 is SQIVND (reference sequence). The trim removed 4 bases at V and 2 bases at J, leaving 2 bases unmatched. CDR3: CASSTSGRAYNEQFF. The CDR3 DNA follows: TGTGCCAGTAGTACAAGCGGGAGGGCCTACAATGAGCAGTTCTTC. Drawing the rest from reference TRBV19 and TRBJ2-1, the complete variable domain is DGGITQSPKYLFRKEGQNVTLSCEQNLNHDAMYWYRQDPGQGLRLIYYSQIVNDFQKGDIAEGYSVSREKKESFPLTVTSAQKNPTAFYLCASSTSGRAYNEQFFGPGTRLTVL.

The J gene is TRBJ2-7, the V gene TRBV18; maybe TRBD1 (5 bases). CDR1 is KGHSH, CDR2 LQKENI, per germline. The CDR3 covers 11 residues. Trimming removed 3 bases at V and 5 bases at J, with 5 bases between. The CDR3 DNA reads TGTGCCAGCTCACCGGACAACGAGCAGTACTTC. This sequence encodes CASSPDNEQYF. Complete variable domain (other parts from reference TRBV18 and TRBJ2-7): NAGVMQNPRHLVRRRGQEARLRCSPMKGHSHVYWYRQLPEEGLKFMVYLQKENIIDESGMPKERFSAEFPKEGPSILRIQQVVRGDSAAYFCASSPDNEQYFGPGTRLTVT.